This T cell receptor beta chain was found in a study of blood T cell repertoires in COVID-19. Study at large: Sources were T cells, B-cell-depleted T cells, or PBMCs; the material itself was cDNA or gDNA.

Sequencing used immunoSEQ multiplex PCR; TCRdb keeps in-frame clones, though not all of them. The data contain about 160,000 clones, approximately 80% of them singletons. This CDR3 contains 16 residues. Germline lookup yields CDR1 MNHEY and CDR2 SVGEGT. J was trimmed by 4 bases and V by 0 bases; bases with no gene match: 5. Sequenced material: peripheral blood. The rearrangement joins TRBV6-2 or TRBV6-3 to TRBJ1-5; 8 bases line up with TRBD1. The sequence was obtained from a woman aged 80 or over with active or convalescent COVID-19. This CDR3 is CASSYSPRQGNQPQHF. Written as DNA, the CDR3 is TGTGCCAGCAGTTACTCCCCGAGACAGGGGAATCAGCCCCAGCATTTT.